This is a list of T cell receptor beta chains from one sample in a study of blood T cell repertoires in COVID-19. Repertoires were generated with immunoSEQ multiplex PCR, while TCRdb's copy carries only in-frame clones and drops some. This sample has tens of thousands of clones; 87% occur once, and the top ten carry 4.9%. The sequencing input was peripheral blood. All receptors come from a woman older than 75 with acute or convalescent COVID-19. Each CDR3 is given with its conserved first and last residue. Fields, in order: J gene, V gene, clone size, D gene, CDR3 length, CDR3 protein, CDR3 DNA. A D gene is named only where the DNA matches it firmly. The listing skips clone size in some rows; elsewhere it reads once, few, many or a size class.

J gene: TRBJ2-1
V gene: TRBV3-1/TRBV3-2
clone size: NA
D gene: NA
CDR3 length: 13
CDR3 protein: CASRSRSLAEQFF
CDR3 DNA: TGTGCCAGCAGGTCTAGATCGTTGGCTGAGCAGTTCTTC

J gene: TRBJ1-5
V gene: TRBV7-7
clone size: NA
D gene: TRBD1
CDR3 length: 15
CDR3 protein: CASSPRDRAVQPQHF
CDR3 DNA: TGTGCTAGCAGCCCCCGGGACAGGGCGGTTCAGCCCCAGCATTTT

J gene: TRBJ2-1
V gene: TRBV13
clone size: NA
D gene: TRBD2
CDR3 length: 16
CDR3 protein: CASSRLAGGSYNEQFF
CDR3 DNA: TGTGCCAGCAGTAGATTAGCGGGGGGGTCCTACAATGAGCAGTTCTTC

J gene: TRBJ1-5
V gene: TRBV5-1
clone size: once
D gene: NA
CDR3 length: 13
CDR3 protein: CASSVSSNQPQHF
CDR3 DNA: TGCGCCAGCAGCGTATCTAGCAATCAGCCCCAGCATTTT

J gene: TRBJ1-5
V gene: TRBV2
clone size: once
D gene: TRBD1
CDR3 length: 14
CDR3 protein: CASSRDRGNQPQHF
CDR3 DNA: TGTGCCAGCAGCCGGGACAGGGGCAATCAGCCCCAGCATTTT

J gene: TRBJ2-7
V gene: TRBV3-1/TRBV3-2
clone size: NA
D gene: TRBD1
CDR3 length: 14
CDR3 protein: CASSPGQGRYEQYF
CDR3 DNA: TGTGCCAGCAGCCCCGGACAGGGTAGGTACGAGCAGTACTTC

J gene: TRBJ2-3
V gene: TRBV3-1/TRBV3-2
clone size: once
D gene: TRBD2
CDR3 length: 17
CDR3 protein: CASSRGARTSGRDTQYF
CDR3 DNA: TGTGCCAGCAGCCGCGGGGCAAGGACTAGCGGGAGAGATACGCAGTATTTT

J gene: TRBJ1-1
V gene: TRBV5-1
clone size: NA
D gene: NA
CDR3 length: 13
CDR3 protein: CASSARTDTEAFF
CDR3 DNA: TGCGCCAGCAGCGCGAGGACAGACACTGAAGCTTTCTTT

J gene: TRBJ2-3
V gene: TRBV11-3
clone size: NA
D gene: NA
CDR3 length: 17
CDR3 protein: CASSLGQQHPGTDTQYF
CDR3 DNA: TGTGCCAGCAGCTTAGGACAGCAACACCCAGGGACAGATACGCAGTATTTT

J gene: TRBJ1-6
V gene: TRBV3-1/TRBV3-2
clone size: NA
D gene: NA
CDR3 length: 17
CDR3 protein: CASSQVLGSSYNSPLHF
CDR3 DNA: TGTGCCAGCAGCCAAGTTTTGGGGAGCTCCTATAATTCACCCCTCCACTTT

J gene: TRBJ2-6
V gene: TRBV6-5
clone size: NA
D gene: NA
CDR3 length: 15
CDR3 protein: CASSLTVSGANVLTF
CDR3 DNA: TGTGCCAGCAGCCTCACAGTCTCTGGGGCCAACGTCCTGACTTTC

J gene: TRBJ2-3
V gene: TRBV25-1
clone size: NA
D gene: TRBD2
CDR3 length: 15
CDR3 protein: CASSDSGGGTDTQYF
CDR3 DNA: TGTGCCAGCAGTGATAGCGGGGGGGGCACAGATACGCAGTATTTT

J gene: TRBJ1-4
V gene: TRBV4-2
clone size: NA
D gene: TRBD1
CDR3 length: 14
CDR3 protein: CASSLGTGREKLFF
CDR3 DNA: TGTGCCAGCAGCCTTGGGACAGGGAGGGAAAAACTGTTTTTT

J gene: TRBJ1-5
V gene: TRBV19
clone size: NA
D gene: NA
CDR3 length: 15
CDR3 protein: CASSIWGERNQPQHF
CDR3 DNA: TGTGCCAGTAGTATATGGGGGGAGCGGAATCAGCCCCAGCATTTT

J gene: TRBJ2-5
V gene: TRBV27
clone size: once
D gene: NA
CDR3 length: 13
CDR3 protein: CASSLSGSETQYF
CDR3 DNA: TGTGCCAGCAGTTTATCAGGGAGCGAGACCCAGTACTTC

J gene: TRBJ2-7
V gene: TRBV5-6
clone size: NA
D gene: TRBD1
CDR3 length: 15
CDR3 protein: CASSSTRDRDYEQYF
CDR3 DNA: TGTGCCAGCAGCTCCACCCGGGACAGGGACTACGAGCAGTACTTC

J gene: TRBJ1-1
V gene: TRBV12-5
clone size: NA
D gene: NA
CDR3 length: 13
CDR3 protein: CASGTPGPTEAFF
CDR3 DNA: TGTGCTAGTGGGACCCCAGGGCCCACTGAAGCTTTCTTT

J gene: TRBJ2-3
V gene: TRBV5-1
clone size: NA
D gene: TRBD2
CDR3 length: 17
CDR3 protein: CASSIQTSGGPTDTQYF
CDR3 DNA: TGCGCCAGCAGCATTCAGACTAGCGGGGGGCCTACAGATACGCAGTATTTT

J gene: TRBJ2-5
V gene: TRBV6-5
clone size: NA
D gene: TRBD2
CDR3 length: 14
CDR3 protein: CASRPAGGRETQYF
CDR3 DNA: TGTGCCAGCAGGCCAGCGGGGGGGCGGGAGACCCAGTACTTC

J gene: TRBJ2-1
V gene: TRBV4-2
clone size: NA
D gene: TRBD2
CDR3 length: 19
CDR3 protein: CASSQESSGSGGPYNEQFF
CDR3 DNA: TGTGCCAGCAGCCAAGAAAGTTCCGGTAGCGGGGGACCCTACAATGAGCAGTTCTTC

J gene: TRBJ1-1
V gene: TRBV4-3
clone size: NA
D gene: NA
CDR3 length: 15
CDR3 protein: CASSQEFPGNTEAFF
CDR3 DNA: TGCGCCAGCAGCCAAGAATTCCCGGGGAACACTGAAGCTTTCTTT

J gene: TRBJ2-2
V gene: TRBV12-3/TRBV12-4
clone size: NA
D gene: TRBD1
CDR3 length: 13
CDR3 protein: CASNTGVAGELFF
CDR3 DNA: TGTGCCAGCAACACAGGGGTGGCCGGGGAGCTGTTTTTT

J gene: TRBJ1-2
V gene: TRBV10-3
clone size: NA
D gene: TRBD1
CDR3 length: 14
CDR3 protein: CAISPDRAGYGYTF
CDR3 DNA: TGTGCCATCAGCCCGGACAGGGCTGGGTATGGCTACACCTTC